The sequence of this TCR beta chain was determined in a study of T-cell reconstitution after alpha-beta-depleted transplantation in children listed by TCRdb under 2016. Looking at the study overall: The study quantitatively tracked T-cell immune reconstitution after TCRalphabeta/CD19-depleted allogeneic hematopoietic cell transplantation in children using TCR repertoire profiling. The paper as a whole reports these results and caveats: In some patients, the high TCRbeta diversity seen at day 60 was put down to recipient T cells and intrathymic progenitors that had survived conditioning. The frequencies of hyperexpanded clones fell over the following months, and after one year, T-cell counts and TCRbeta diversity were mostly attributed to newly produced T cells. About two months after transplant, the apparently early recovery of alphabetaT-cell counts reportedly depended on just several hundred clones that had expanded rapidly and came from non-depleted graft cells.

The label giving this sample's treatment or condition can be read as: allogeneic hematopoietic cell transplantation with graft depleted of TCRalphabeta T cells and CD19 B cells. TCRalphabeta/CD19-depleted allogeneic hematopoietic cell grafts were given to the transplant recipients, all of whom were children. Libraries were constructed by PCR. The listed sequencing device is Illumina HiSeq 2500. TCR libraries were prepared with molecular barcoding, using unique molecular identifiers to normalize TCRbeta repertoire quantification. The raw public reads went through TCRdb reprocessing: fastp at Q25, MiXCR clone calling, in-frame beta chains kept. Each entry merges the rows of one CDR3 protein and shows their most common DNA and genes. The sample table shows 250,000 or so distinct CDR3 sequences, and 20% to 30% are seen once. Together, the top ten hold about 5% of the sample. As to this clonotype: Its specific antigen is unknown. One base away there is no much larger clone; base qualities are not given.

The receptor's source is a female patient aged 2-15 years who had a stem cell transplant for congenital amegakaryocytic thrombocytopenia, so the T cells may come from the graft donor. Sequenced material: PBMCs, mostly from graft donor cells, taken 360 days after TCRalphabeta/CD19-depleted stem cell transplant.

The CDR3 sequence is CSAPGALYEQYF. In nucleotide form, the sequence is TGCAGTGCACCGGGGGCATTATACGAGCAGTACTTC. The chain employs TRBV20-1 and TRBJ2-7; the D gene is possibly TRBD1 or TRBD2, with 6 bases matching each. The V and J ends are trimmed by 6 bases and 4 bases, leaving 13 bases between them. The CDR3 starts with the cysteine, ends with the phenylalanine, and has 12 residues. CDR3 DNA is the only sequence kept; it has 36 bases, read in frame from the first base. CDR1 DFQATT and CDR2 SNEGSKA were looked up in the germline V gene (reference sequence).